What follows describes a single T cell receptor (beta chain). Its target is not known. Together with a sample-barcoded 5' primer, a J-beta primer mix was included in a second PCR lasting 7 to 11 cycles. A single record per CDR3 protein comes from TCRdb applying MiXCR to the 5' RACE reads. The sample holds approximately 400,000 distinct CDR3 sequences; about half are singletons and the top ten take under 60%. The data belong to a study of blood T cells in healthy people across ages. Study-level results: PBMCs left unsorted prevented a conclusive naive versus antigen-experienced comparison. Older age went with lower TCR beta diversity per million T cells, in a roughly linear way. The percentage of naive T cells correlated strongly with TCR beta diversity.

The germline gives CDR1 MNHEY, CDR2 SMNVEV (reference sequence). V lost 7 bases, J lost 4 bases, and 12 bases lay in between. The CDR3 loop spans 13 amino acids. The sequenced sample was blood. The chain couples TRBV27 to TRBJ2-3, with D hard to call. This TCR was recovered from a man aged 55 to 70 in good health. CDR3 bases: TGTGCCAGCAAAGTGGAGCCGGCAGATACGCAGTATTTT. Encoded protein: CASKVEPADTQYF.